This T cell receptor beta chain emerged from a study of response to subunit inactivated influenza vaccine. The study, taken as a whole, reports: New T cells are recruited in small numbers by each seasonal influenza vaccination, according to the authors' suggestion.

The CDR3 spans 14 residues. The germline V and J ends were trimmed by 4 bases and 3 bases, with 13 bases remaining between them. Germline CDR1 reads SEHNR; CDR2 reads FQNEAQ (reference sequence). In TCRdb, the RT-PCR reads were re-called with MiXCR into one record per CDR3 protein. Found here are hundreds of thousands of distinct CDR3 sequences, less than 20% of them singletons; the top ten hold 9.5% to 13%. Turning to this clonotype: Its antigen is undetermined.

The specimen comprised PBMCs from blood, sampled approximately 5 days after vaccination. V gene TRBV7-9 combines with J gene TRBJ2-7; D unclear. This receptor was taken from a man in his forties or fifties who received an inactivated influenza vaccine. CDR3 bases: TGTGCCAGCAGCTGGGTAGGTCGCCGCTACGAGCAGTACTTC. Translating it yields CASSWVGRRYEQYF.